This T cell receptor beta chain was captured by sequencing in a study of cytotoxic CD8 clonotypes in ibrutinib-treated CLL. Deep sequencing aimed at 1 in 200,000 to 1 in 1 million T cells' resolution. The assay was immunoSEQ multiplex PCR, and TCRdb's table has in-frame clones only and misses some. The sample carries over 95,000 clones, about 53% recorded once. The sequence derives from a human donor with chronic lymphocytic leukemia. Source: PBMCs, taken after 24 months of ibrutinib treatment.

As DNA, the CDR3 is TGTGCCAGCAGCTTGGAAAGGGTGAGAAACACCATATATTTT. Amino acid sequence: CASSLERVRNTIYF. The rearrangement links TRBV5-6 to TRBJ1-3; no reliable D call. CDR1 is SGHDT, CDR2 YYEEEE, per germline. Trimming stripped 0 bases from V and 5 bases from J, with 9 bases between. CDR3 size: 14 residues.